The text below deals with one T cell receptor (beta chain). Antigen: not known. Its ends do not fully match the called genes, so a read error is possible. This entry belongs to a study of glioma-infiltrating T cells. Study observations and caveats: Above-expected tissue-blood divergence occurred in all gliomas, most in low-grade ones. CDR3 overlap between tissue and blood was very small.

Amplification of TCR alpha and beta CDR3 regions from RNA used iRepertoire nested multiplex PCR. Tissue mRNA or PBMC total RNA, 100-400 ng, went into one-step reverse transcription and amplification. Using its own MiXCR run on the multiplex PCR reads, TCRdb lists one record per CDR3 protein. The sample includes about 200,000 distinct CDR3 sequences, roughly a third of them seen just once. Input material: glioma tissue, nonneoplastic brain tissue, or PBMCs (not recorded which). This sequence was found in a human donor with low-grade glioma or glioblastoma, undergoing nonglioma brain surgery, or in good health (not recorded which).

CDR3 sequence reads: CNAEGEDTQYF. Here the CDR3 DNA reads TGCAATGCTGAGGGCGAAGATACGCAGTATTTT. The rearrangement uses TRBV20-1 and TRBJ2-3, with a weak D call TRBD2 (5 bases). The CDR3 totals 11 residues. Germline V gives CDR1 DFQATT, CDR2 SNEGSKA (reference sequence).